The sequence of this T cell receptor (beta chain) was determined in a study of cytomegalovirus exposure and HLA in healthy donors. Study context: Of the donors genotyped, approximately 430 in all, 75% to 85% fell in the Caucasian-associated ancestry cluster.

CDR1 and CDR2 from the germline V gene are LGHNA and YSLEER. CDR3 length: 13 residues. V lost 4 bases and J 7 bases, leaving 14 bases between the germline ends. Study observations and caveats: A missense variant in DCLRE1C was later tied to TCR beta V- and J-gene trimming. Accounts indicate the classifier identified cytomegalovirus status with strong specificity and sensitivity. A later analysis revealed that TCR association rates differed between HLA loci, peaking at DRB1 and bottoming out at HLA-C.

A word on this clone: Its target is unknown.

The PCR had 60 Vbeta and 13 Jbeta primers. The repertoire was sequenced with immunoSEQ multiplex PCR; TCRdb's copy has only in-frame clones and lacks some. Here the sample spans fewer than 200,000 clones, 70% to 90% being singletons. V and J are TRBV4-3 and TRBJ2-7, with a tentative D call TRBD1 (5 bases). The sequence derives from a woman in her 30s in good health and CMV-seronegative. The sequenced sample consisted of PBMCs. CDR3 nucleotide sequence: TGCGCCAGCAGCCCCCAAAGGGGCCGGGAGCAGTACTTC. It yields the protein CASSPQRGREQYF.